The entry below gives a single T cell receptor beta chain sequence along with its context. In the source study's methods: Scientists estimated how many nucleated cells there were by amplifying reference gene primers. Only in-frame clones appear in the TCRdb table, and some are missing; sequencing was by immunoSEQ multiplex PCR. That table furnishes V, J and clone size, whereas the DNA furnished D and trimming. The sample has under 95,000 clones; more than 75% are singletons. The CDR3 consists of 17 residues. The source of the sample is a study of blood T cell repertoires in COVID-19. Study-level background: From T cells, B-cell-depleted T cells, or PBMCs came the material, which was cDNA or gDNA.

Input material: peripheral blood. This clonotype was obtained from a man aged 40-55 years with acute or convalescent COVID-19. The chain uses TRBV21-1 and TRBJ1-1; the table's D call, TRBD1, has no DNA check behind it. TRBV21-1 is classified as a pseudogene. CDR3 DNA: TGTGCCAGCAGCAGTCTAACCGGACAGGGCAAAAAAGCTGAAGCTTTCTTT. Translation: CASSSLTGQGKKAEAFF.